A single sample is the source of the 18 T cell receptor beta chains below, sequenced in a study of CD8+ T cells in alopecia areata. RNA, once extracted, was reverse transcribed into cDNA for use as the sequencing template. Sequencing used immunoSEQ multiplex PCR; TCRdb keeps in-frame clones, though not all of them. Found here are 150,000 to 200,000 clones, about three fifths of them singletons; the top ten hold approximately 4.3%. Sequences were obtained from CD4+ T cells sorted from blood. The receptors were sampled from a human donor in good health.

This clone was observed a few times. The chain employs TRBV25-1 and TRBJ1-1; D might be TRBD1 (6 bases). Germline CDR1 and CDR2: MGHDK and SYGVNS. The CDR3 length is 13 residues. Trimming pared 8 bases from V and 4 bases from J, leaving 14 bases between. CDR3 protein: CASFSLRGTEAFF. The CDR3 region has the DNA TGTGCCAGCTTCTCTCTCAGGGGCACTGAAGCTTTCTTT. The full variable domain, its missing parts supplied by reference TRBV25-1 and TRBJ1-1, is EADIYQTPRYLVIGTGKKITLECSQTMGHDKMYWYQQDPGMELHLIHYSYGVNSTEKGDLSSESTVSRIRTEHFPLTLESARPSHTSQYLCASFSLRGTEAFFGQGTRLTVV.

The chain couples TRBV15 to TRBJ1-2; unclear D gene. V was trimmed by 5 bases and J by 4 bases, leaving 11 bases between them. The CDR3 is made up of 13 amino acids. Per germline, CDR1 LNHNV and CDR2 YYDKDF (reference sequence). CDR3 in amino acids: CATSLRVSYGYTF. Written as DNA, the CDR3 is TGTGCCACCAGCTTGAGAGTATCCTATGGCTACACCTTC.

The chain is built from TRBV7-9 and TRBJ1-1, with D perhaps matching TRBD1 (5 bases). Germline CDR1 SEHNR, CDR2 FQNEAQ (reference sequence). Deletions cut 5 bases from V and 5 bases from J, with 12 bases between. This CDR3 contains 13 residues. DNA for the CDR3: TGTGCCAGCAGCCCCGGGGGGAATACTGAAGCTTTCTTT. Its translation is CASSPGGNTEAFF.

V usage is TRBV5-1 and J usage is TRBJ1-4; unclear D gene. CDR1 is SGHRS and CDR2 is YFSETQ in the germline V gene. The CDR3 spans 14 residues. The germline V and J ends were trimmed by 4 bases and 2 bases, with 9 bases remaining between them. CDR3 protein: CASSTEGTNEKLFF. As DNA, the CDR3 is TGCGCCAGCAGCACTGAAGGGACTAATGAAAAACTGTTTTTT.

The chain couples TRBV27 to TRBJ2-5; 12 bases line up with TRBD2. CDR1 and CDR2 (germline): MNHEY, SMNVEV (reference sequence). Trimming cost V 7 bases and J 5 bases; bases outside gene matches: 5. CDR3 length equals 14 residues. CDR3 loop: CASMTSGGRETQYF. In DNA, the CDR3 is TGTGCCAGCATGACTAGCGGGGGTAGGGAGACCCAGTACTTC.

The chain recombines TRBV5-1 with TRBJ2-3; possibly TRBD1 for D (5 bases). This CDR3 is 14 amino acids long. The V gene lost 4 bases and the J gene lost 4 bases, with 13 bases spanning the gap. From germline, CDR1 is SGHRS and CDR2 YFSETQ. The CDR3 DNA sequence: TGCGCCAGCAGCGGGCTGGGCAGGGCAGATACGCAGTATTTT. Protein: CASSGLGRADTQYF. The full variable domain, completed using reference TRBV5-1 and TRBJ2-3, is KAGVTQTPRYLIKTRGQQVTLSCSPISGHRSVSWYQQTPGQGLQFLFEYFSETQRNKGNFPGRFSGRQFSNSRSEMNVSTLELGDSALYLCASSGLGRADTQYFGPGTRLTVL.

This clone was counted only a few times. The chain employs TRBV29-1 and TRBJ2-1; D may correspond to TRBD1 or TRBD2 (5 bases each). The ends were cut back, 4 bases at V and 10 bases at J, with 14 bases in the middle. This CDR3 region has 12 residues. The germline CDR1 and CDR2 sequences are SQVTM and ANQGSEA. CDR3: CSVGYGAREQFF. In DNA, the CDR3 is TGCAGCGTTGGGTACGGGGCAAGGGAGCAGTTCTTC.

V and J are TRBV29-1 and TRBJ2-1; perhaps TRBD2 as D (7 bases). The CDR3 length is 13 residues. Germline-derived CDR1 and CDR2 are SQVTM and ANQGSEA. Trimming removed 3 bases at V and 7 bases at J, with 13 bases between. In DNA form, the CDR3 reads TGCAGCGTTGATGTCAGGGGAGGGAATGAGCAGTTCTTC. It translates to CSVDVRGGNEQFF.

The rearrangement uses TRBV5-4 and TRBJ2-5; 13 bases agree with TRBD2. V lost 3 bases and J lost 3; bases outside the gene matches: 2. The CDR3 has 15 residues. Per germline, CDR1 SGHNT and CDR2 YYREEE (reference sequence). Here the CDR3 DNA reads TGTGCCAGCAGCTACGGGACTAGCGGGAAAGAGACCCAGTACTTC. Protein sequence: CASSYGTSGKETQYF.

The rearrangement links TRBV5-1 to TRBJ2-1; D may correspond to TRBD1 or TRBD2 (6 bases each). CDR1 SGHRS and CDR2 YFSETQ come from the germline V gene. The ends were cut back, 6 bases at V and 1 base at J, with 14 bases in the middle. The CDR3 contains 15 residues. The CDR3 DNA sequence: TGCGCCAGCACTGTAGGGGGGCCATCCTACAATGAGCAGTTCTTC. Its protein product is CASTVGGPSYNEQFF.

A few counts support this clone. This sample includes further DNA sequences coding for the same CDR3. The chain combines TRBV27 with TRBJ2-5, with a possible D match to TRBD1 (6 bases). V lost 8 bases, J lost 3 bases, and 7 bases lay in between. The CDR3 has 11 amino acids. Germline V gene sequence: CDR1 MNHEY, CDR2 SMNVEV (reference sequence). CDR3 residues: CASGTKETQYF. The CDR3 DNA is TGTGCCAGCGGGACAAAAGAGACCCAGTACTTC.

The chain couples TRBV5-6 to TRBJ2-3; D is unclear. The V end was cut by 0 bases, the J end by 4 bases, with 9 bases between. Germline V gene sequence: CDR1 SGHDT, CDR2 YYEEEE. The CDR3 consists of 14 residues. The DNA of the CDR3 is TGTGCCAGCAGCTTGGTCCCGGGTTCAGATACGCAGTATTTT. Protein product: CASSLVPGSDTQYF. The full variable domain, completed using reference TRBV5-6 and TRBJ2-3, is DAGVTQSPTHLIKTRGQQVTLRCSPKSGHDTVSWYQQALGQGPQFIFQYYEEEERQRGNFPDRFSGHQFPNYSSELNVNALLLGDSALYLCASSLVPGSDTQYFGPGTRLTVL.

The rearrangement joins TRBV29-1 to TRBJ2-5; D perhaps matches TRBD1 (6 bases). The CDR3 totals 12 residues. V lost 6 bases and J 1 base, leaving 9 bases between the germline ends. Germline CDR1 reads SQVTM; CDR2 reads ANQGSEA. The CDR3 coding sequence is TGCAGCGTCGACAGGTCCCAAGAGACCCAGTACTTC. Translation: CSVDRSQETQYF.

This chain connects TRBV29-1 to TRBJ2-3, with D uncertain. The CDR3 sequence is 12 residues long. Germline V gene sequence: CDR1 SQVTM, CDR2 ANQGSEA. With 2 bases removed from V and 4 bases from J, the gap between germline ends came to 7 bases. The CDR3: CSVESMADTQYF. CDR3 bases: TGCAGCGTTGAAAGTATGGCAGATACGCAGTATTTT.

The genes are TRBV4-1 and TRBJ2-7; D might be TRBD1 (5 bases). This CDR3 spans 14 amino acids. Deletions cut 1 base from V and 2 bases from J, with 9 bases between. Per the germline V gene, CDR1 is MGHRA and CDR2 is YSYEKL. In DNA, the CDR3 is TGCGCCAGCAGCCAAGGACAGTGGGCCTACGAGCAGTACTTC. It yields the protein CASSQGQWAYEQYF.

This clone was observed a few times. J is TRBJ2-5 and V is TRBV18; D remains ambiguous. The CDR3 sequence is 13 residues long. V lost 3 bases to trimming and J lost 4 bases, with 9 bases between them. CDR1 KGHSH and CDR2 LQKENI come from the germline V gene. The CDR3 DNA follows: TGTGCCAGCTCACCTCTGGCTCTAGAGACCCAGTACTTC. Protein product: CASSPLALETQYF.

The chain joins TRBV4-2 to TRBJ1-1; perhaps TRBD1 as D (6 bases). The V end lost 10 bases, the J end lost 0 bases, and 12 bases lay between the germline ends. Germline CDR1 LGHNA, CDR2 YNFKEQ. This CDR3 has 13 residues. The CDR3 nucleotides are TGTGCCACCCTGGACAGCCTGAACACTGAAGCTTTCTTT. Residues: CATLDSLNTEAFF.

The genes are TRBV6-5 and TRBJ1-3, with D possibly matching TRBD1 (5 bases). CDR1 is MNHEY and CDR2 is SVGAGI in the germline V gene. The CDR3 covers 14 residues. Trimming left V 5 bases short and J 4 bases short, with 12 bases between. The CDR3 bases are TGTGCCAGCAGTGACGGAGGGACGGGAAACACCATATATTTT. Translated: CASSDGGTGNTIYF.